A selection of T cell receptor beta chains follows, all from one sample in a study of blood T cell repertoires in COVID-19. The assay was immunoSEQ multiplex PCR, and TCRdb's table has in-frame clones only and misses some. The table records some 190,000 clones, 80% to 90% of them present only once. Sequenced: peripheral blood. Receptor source: a man aged 55 to 70 with acute or convalescent COVID-19. CDR3s include the opening cysteine and the closing phenylalanine or tryptophan. D genes are given only for firm matches. A row's size may be missing; if present it is once, few, many or a size class.

J	V	D	size	CDR3	DNA
TRBJ1-1	TRBV29-1	-	-	CSVSGQLNTEAFF	TGCAGCGTTTCTGGACAGTTGAACACTGAAGCTTTCTTT
TRBJ1-5	TRBV19	-	once	CASEDRPQGPQHF	TGTGCCAGCGAAGACAGGCCCCAGGGACCCCAGCATTTT
TRBJ2-4	TRBV27	-	-	CASSSNHLAKNIQYF	TGTGCCAGCAGTTCTAACCACTTAGCCAAAAACATTCAGTACTTC
TRBJ1-1	TRBV20-1	-	-	CSARLQAAFF	TGCAGTGCTAGACTGCAGGCAGCTTTCTTT
TRBJ2-1	TRBV18	-	-	CASSRQNEQFF	TGTGCCAGCTCACGTCAAAATGAGCAGTTCTTC
TRBJ1-6	TRBV27	TRBD1	-	CASRYFSPGTGEVPLHF	TGTGCCAGCCGTTATTTTTCACCCGGGACAGGGGAGGTACCCCTCCACTTT
TRBJ2-2	TRBV9	TRBD2	-	CASPLEELAVGELFF	TGTGCCAGCCCCCTAGAGGAGCTAGCGGTCGGGGAGCTGTTTTTT
TRBJ1-5	TRBV6-5	-	-	CASSPGGEQPQHF	TGTGCCAGCAGCCCCGGGGGTGAACAGCCCCAGCATTTT
TRBJ2-3	TRBV30	TRBD1	-	CAWSGQGTGTQYF	TGTGCCTGGAGCGGACAGGGTACAGGTACGCAGTATTTT
TRBJ2-3	TRBV5-1	-	once	CASSLGEERADTQYF	TGCGCCAGCAGCTTGGGGGAGGAGAGGGCGGATACGCAGTATTTT
TRBJ2-3	TRBV25-1	-	-	CASSEGGAGTDTQYF	TGTGCCAGCAGTGAGGGGGGGGCAGGCACAGATACGCAGTATTTT
TRBJ2-1	TRBV9	TRBD2	-	CASSVEETSGRRYNEQFF	TGTGCCAGCAGCGTAGAGGAGACTAGCGGGAGAAGGTACAATGAGCAGTTCTTC
TRBJ1-2	TRBV27	-	-	CASSFRGGYGYTF	TGTGCCAGCAGTTTTAGGGGGGGCTATGGCTACACCTTC
TRBJ2-2	TRBV3-1/TRBV3-2	TRBD1	-	CASGQGANTGELFF	TGTGCCAGCGGACAGGGGGCGAATACCGGGGAGCTGTTTTTT
TRBJ2-7	TRBV4-1	-	few	CASSQDWTPINREQYF	TGCGCCAGCAGCCAAGATTGGACACCGATTAACCGCGAGCAGTACTTC
TRBJ1-1	TRBV5-1	TRBD1	-	CASSPGTGPMNTEAFF	TGCGCCAGCAGCCCAGGGACAGGCCCCATGAACACTGAAGCTTTCTTT